This T cell receptor (beta chain) was sequenced in a study of vaccination and CD4 T cells after COVID-19. Study information: Convalescent patients, SARS-CoV-2 positive by nasal swab PCR, comprised eight to ten mild cases and one severe case. Overall study results and limits: Looking at convalescent patients, 304 of their 307 vaccine-specific clones were spike mono-reactive. Rising from about 20 to 38, the median of SARS-CoV-2-reactive clonotypes did not change significantly.

Concerning this clonotype: Its antigen is not identified.

Sequenced with the Oncomine TCR Beta short-read assay was DNA taken from cultured CD4+ T cells. One entry per CDR3 protein results from TCRdb running MiXCR on the PCR reads. The data contain roughly 3,600 distinct CDR3 sequences, 13% to 15% of them seen just once; the ten biggest clones take up about 17%. Documented treatment: approximately nine-day PBMC culture with coronavirus spike peptide pools or control peptides (ViraFEST assay). This TCR was recovered from a human donor who had recovered from COVID-19. The sequencing input was CD4+ T cells from blood, cultured in vitro.

The CDR3 is CASSLGSRGPIVTEAFF. Here the CDR3 DNA reads TGCGCCAGCAGCTTGGGTTCTAGGGGCCCCATTGTAACTGAAGCTTTCTTT. This chain uses TRBV5-1 with TRBJ1-1; D perhaps matches TRBD1 (5 bases). V was shortened by 0 bases and J by 5 bases, with 20 bases between the two germline ends. CDR3 length: 17 residues. Germline-derived CDR1 and CDR2 are SGHRS and YFSETQ.